These 7 T cell receptor beta chains were all obtained from the same sample, sequenced in a study of response to subunit inactivated influenza vaccine (dated by TCRdb to 2016 to 2019). The library was generated by RT-PCR. Reads for this sample came from an Illumina HiSeq 2500. The public reads were run again by TCRdb, first through fastp at Q25 and then through MiXCR, and only productive beta chains were kept. Under each unique CDR3 protein, matching rows form one entry showing the most common genes and DNA. This sample comprises about 650,000 distinct CDR3 sequences, around a sixth of them detected only once. The ten largest clones represent 11% of the sample. The sample was PBMCs from blood, taken roughly 13 days after vaccination. The receptors were gathered from a man in his fifties who received an inactivated influenza vaccine. Donor details come from another sample of the same person, matched by shared clones.

The chain couples TRBV12-3 or TRBV12-4 to TRBJ2-3, with D possibly matching TRBD1 (6 bases). The V end lost 6 bases, the J end lost 2 bases, and 18 bases lay between the germline ends. The CDR3 has 16 amino acids. CDR3 in DNA: TGTGCCAGCAGCTTGGAGGACAGTCTAATCACAGATACGCAGTATTTT. It translates to CASSLEDSLITDTQYF.

This clonotype was observed a handful of times. The J gene is TRBJ2-1, the V gene TRBV2; D unresolved. CDR3 length: 12 amino acids. The ends were cut back, 6 bases at V and 8 bases at J, with 11 bases in the middle. The germline gives CDR1 SNHLY, CDR2 FYNNEI. The CDR3 is CASSDLADEQFF. For the CDR3, the DNA is TGTGCCAGCAGCGACCTTGCGGATGAGCAGTTCTTC.

This rearrangement joins TRBV28 to TRBJ2-7, with D possibly being TRBD1 (6 bases). The germline V gene encodes CDR1 MDHEN and CDR2 SYDVKM. The CDR3 extends over 13 amino acids. V was pared by 6 bases and J by 3 bases, with 12 bases between. The chain's CDR3 is CASRPTGLYEQYF. CDR3 nucleotide sequence: TGTGCCAGCAGGCCGACAGGACTCTACGAGCAGTACTTC.

The table lists this clonotype with many counts. The rearrangement joins TRBV4-2 to TRBJ2-7, with TRBD1 matching over 11 bases. The CDR3 sequence is 15 residues long. V lost 5 bases, J lost 3 bases, and 6 bases stayed unmatched. CDR1 is LGHNA, CDR2 YNFKEQ, per germline. DNA for the CDR3: TGTGCCAGCAGCTTACAGGGACAGGGGGACTACGAGCAGTACTTC. This sequence encodes CASSLQGQGDYEQYF.

This clonotype was picked up a small number of times. The chain carries TRBV5-1 and TRBJ2-2; the D gene is possibly TRBD2 (6 bases). The CDR3 totals 15 residues. Between the trimmed V and J ends, which lost 6 bases and 7 bases, there was a span of 19 bases. Germline V gene sequence: CDR1 SGHRS, CDR2 YFSETQ. CDR3 sequence reads: CASTLGRSGIGELFF. The CDR3 DNA reads TGCGCCAGCACCCTGGGGAGGAGTGGTATCGGGGAGCTGTTTTTT.

The rearrangement links TRBV20-1 to TRBJ2-1, with 12 positions matching TRBD2. V was pared by 3 bases and J by 1 base, with 13 bases of the junction left unmatched. The germline V gene encodes CDR1 DFQATT and CDR2 SNEGSKA (reference sequence). This CDR3 contains 19 residues. CDR3 coding DNA: TGCAGTGCTAGTTTCCCTAGCGGGAGGGGCAAGTGGTCCTACAATGAGCAGTTCTTC. This translates into CSASFPSGRGKWSYNEQFF.

The chain couples TRBV4-1 to TRBJ1-2; perhaps TRBD1 as D (6 bases). Looked up from germline, CDR1 is MGHRA and CDR2 is YSYEKL. The CDR3 covers 14 residues. The germline V and J ends were trimmed by 2 bases and 2 bases, with 9 bases remaining between them. CDR3 DNA sequence: TGCGCCAGCAGCCAACTAACAGGGAACTATGGCTACACCTTC. This encodes CASSQLTGNYGYTF.